These 20 T cell receptor beta chains were all obtained from the same sample, sequenced in a study of blood T cells in healthy people across ages. Together with a sample-barcoded 5' primer, a J-beta primer mix was included in a second PCR lasting roughly 6 to 12 cycles. MiXCR was run by TCRdb on the 5' RACE reads, yielding one entry per CDR3 protein. The sample contains roughly 1,500,000 distinct CDR3 sequences, 30% to 40% of which appear only once. The sequencing sample was made of blood. The origin of the receptors is a woman aged 30 to 39 in good health.

This clonotype was picked up a small number of times. CDR3 loop: CASSQSPAGVYNEQFF. CDR3 nucleotide sequence: TGCGCCAGCAGCCAAAGCCCAGCGGGAGTCTACAATGAGCAGTTCTTC. V gene TRBV4-1 combines with J gene TRBJ2-1; 8 nucleotides line up with TRBD2. The J segment lost 3 bases and the V segment lost 2 bases, leaving 6 bases of the junction unmatched. The germline V gene encodes CDR1 MGHRA and CDR2 YSYEKL. The CDR3 spans 16 residues.

This chain links TRBV7-2 with TRBJ2-7, with D unclear. The last part of the DNA fits TRBJ2-5 better; the J call may be wrong. The germline CDR1 and CDR2 sequences are SGHTA and FQGNSA. The CDR3 spans 14 residues. For the CDR3, the DNA is TGTGCCAGCAGCTTAGTTCGCGACGGGCGGACCCAGTACTTC. Amino acid sequence: CASSLVRDGRTQYF.

This clonotype was detected a few times. CDR3 loop: CATSLTNQPQHF. In nucleotides, the CDR3 is TGTGCCACCAGCCTTACAAATCAGCCCCAGCATTTT. The chain recombines TRBV15 with TRBJ1-5, with no clear D. Between the trimmed V and J ends, which lost 5 bases and 4 bases, there was a span of 6 bases. The germline CDR1 and CDR2 sequences are LNHNV and YYDKDF (reference sequence). The CDR3 runs 12 residues.

The gene calls are TRBV29-1 and TRBJ1-1; no firm D call. The ends were cut back, 3 bases at V and 4 bases at J, with 12 bases in the middle. Germline V gene sequence: CDR1 SQVTM, CDR2 ANQGSEA. This CDR3 is built from 13 residues. The CDR3 DNA is TGCAGCGTTGATTCGGGTTTGGGCACTGAAGCTTTCTTT. It codes for CSVDSGLGTEAFF.

The genes are TRBV3-1 and TRBJ2-5; TRBD2 matches at 10 bases. The V segment lost 3 bases and the J segment 5 bases; nucleotides outside the gene matches: 9. The CDR3 contains 16 residues. Germline loops: CDR1 LGHDT, CDR2 YNNKEL (reference sequence). CDR3 nucleotides: TGTGCCAGCAGCCAGATTAAAGCGGGGGGGGGCGAGACCCAGTACTTC. Its translation: CASSQIKAGGGETQYF.

CDR3 DNA sequence: TGTGCCAGCAGTTTAGACAGGGAGAGGGACACAGATACGCAGTATTTT. Translating it yields CASSLDRERDTDTQYF. This chain connects TRBV28 to TRBJ2-3, with TRBD1 matching 7 bases. The junction had 7 bases not matched to a gene; V was cut back by 2 bases and J by 2 bases. Germline CDR1 and CDR2: MDHEN and SYDVKM. This CDR3 contains 16 residues. The variable domain in full, with the rest retrieved from reference TRBV28 and TRBJ2-3, is DVKVTQSSRYLVKRTGEKVFLECVQDMDHENMFWYRQDPGLGLRLIYFSYDVKMKEKGDIPEGYSVSREKKERFSLILESASTNQTSMYLCASSLDRERDTDTQYFGPGTRLTVL.

Points on this clonotype: Germline and junction disagree at one end, which may indicate a read error. The J gene is TRBJ2-3, the V gene TRBV5-6; D assignment may be TRBD1 or TRBD2 (5 bases each). CDR1 SGHDT and CDR2 YYEEEE come from the germline V gene. The CDR3 covers 14 residues. The CDR3 loop reads CANSLGEHRDTQYF. In nucleotides, the CDR3 is TGTGCCAACAGCTTGGGGGAACATCGGGATACGCAGTATTTT.

The chain carries TRBV20-1 and TRBJ1-2; tentative D call: TRBD1 (5 bases). V was clipped by 2 bases and J by 4 bases, with 8 bases between them. Germline lookup yields CDR1 DFQATT and CDR2 SNEGSKA (reference sequence). The CDR3 totals 12 residues. As DNA, the CDR3 is TGCAGTGCTAGATCAGACAGCTATGGCTACACCTTC. Translating it yields CSARSDSYGYTF.

This clonotype turned up a few times. The junction and the germline gene differ at one end; a read error may be behind it. The chain joins TRBV5-1 to TRBJ1-1; 7 nucleotides agree with TRBD1. From germline, CDR1 is SGHRS and CDR2 YFSETQ. This CDR3 comprises 14 residues. CDR3 sequence reads: CAGSSGQALTEAFF. DNA for the CDR3: TGCGCCGGCAGTTCCGGACAGGCTCTTACTGAAGCTTTCTTT.

This clonotype has more than one count but fewer than ten. This chain connects TRBV20-1 to TRBJ1-5; unclear D gene. Germline lookup yields CDR1 DFQATT and CDR2 SNEGSKA (reference sequence). The length of the CDR3 is 12 residues. Trimming stripped 6 bases from V and 5 bases from J, with 11 bases between. The CDR3 is CSAQIGDQPQHF. The DNA of the CDR3 is TGCAGTGCCCAGATTGGGGATCAGCCCCAGCATTTT.

This clonotype came up a few times. The chain has TRBV21-1 and TRBJ2-5; TRBD1 was called by the table and not checked on the DNA. TRBV21-1 is a known pseudogene. The CDR3 is 20 residues long. CDR3 coding DNA: TGTGCCAGCAGCCCTACCGGGGCAGGGGGCATGAAACGAAACCAAGAGACCCAGTACTTC. Its protein product is CASSPTGAGGMKRNQETQYF.

The chain joins TRBV29-1 to TRBJ2-6; D gene unclear. V shed 4 bases and J shed 1 base, with 11 bases lying between them. The CDR3 length is 15 residues. Germline loops: CDR1 SQVTM, CDR2 ANQGSEA. Here the CDR3 DNA reads TGCAGCGTTGTGAGTACACTATCTGGGGCCAACGTCCTGACTTTC. Its translation: CSVVSTLSGANVLTF. Combining the CDR3 with reference TRBV29-1 and TRBJ2-6 gives the whole variable domain SAVISQKPSRDICQRGTSLTIQCQVDSQVTMMFWYRQQPGQSLTLIATANQGSEATYESGFVIDKFPISRPNLTFSTLTVSNMSPEDSSIYLCSVVSTLSGANVLTFGAGSRLTVL.

This clonotype was seen more than once but under ten times. The chain joins TRBV7-9 to TRBJ2-5; 8 bases match TRBD1. CDR1 SEHNR and CDR2 FQNEAQ come from the germline V gene (reference sequence). V dropped 3 bases and J dropped 5; count of bases not matched to a gene: 5. This CDR3 has 14 amino acids. This CDR3 reads CASSFQGAEETQYF. The CDR3 DNA reads as TGTGCCAGCAGCTTTCAGGGGGCAGAGGAGACCCAGTACTTC.

This clonotype was recorded a few times. CDR3 amino acids: CASSAPAGATSYNEQFF. The CDR3 DNA is TGTGCCAGCAGCGCCCCTGCGGGAGCCACTTCCTACAATGAGCAGTTCTTC. The rearrangement links TRBV9 to TRBJ2-1; 7 bases line up with TRBD2. CDR3 length: 17 amino acids. CDR1 and CDR2 from the germline V gene are SGDLS and YYNGEE. The V and J ends lost 3 bases and 1 base, in that order; junction bases with no gene match: 10.

This clonotype was detected a few times. The chain combines TRBV10-3 with TRBJ2-1; 10 bases match TRBD1. Looked up from germline, CDR1 is ENHRY and CDR2 is SYGVKD. Trimming cost V 11 bases and J 5 bases; bases outside gene matches: 9. The CDR3 runs 14 residues. The CDR3 reads CAQSGTGEDNEQFF. CDR3 nucleotide sequence: TGTGCCCAATCCGGGACAGGGGAAGACAATGAGCAGTTCTTC.

The chain recombines TRBV20-1 with TRBJ2-5; possibly TRBD2 for D (6 bases). CDR1 and CDR2 (germline): DFQATT, SNEGSKA (reference sequence). The CDR3 contains 15 residues. Trimming removed 6 bases from V and 0 bases from J, with 17 bases in between. CDR3 region: CSATPGVLYQETQYF. In DNA form, the CDR3 reads TGCAGTGCCACTCCGGGGGTCTTGTACCAAGAGACCCAGTACTTC.

This clonotype was detected a few times. J is TRBJ1-1 and V is TRBV20-1; D is unresolved. Trimming shortened V by 3 bases and J by 3 bases, and 8 bases separated the two germline ends. CDR1 and CDR2 from the germline V gene are DFQATT and SNEGSKA (reference sequence). CDR3 size: 12 residues. This CDR3 is CSASLSYTEAFF. Written as DNA, the CDR3 is TGCAGTGCTAGTCTTAGTTACACTGAAGCTTTCTTT.

This clonotype showed up many times. The chain has TRBV4-1 and TRBJ2-3; D is perhaps TRBD2 (6 bases). V gave up 10 bases and J gave up 2 bases, with 16 bases separating them. Germline V gene data show CDR1 as MGHRA and CDR2 as YSYEKL. The CDR3 covers 14 residues. For the CDR3, the DNA is TGCGCCACCAAGGACTGGAGGGTCACAGATACGCAGTATTTT. This sequence encodes CATKDWRVTDTQYF.

V gene TRBV3-1 combines with J gene TRBJ2-4; 7 bases line up with TRBD2. With the DNA end fitting TRBJ2-7 better, the J assignment may be wrong. The CDR3 spans 15 residues. CDR1 LGHDT and CDR2 YNNKEL come from the germline V gene (reference sequence). The CDR3 spells CASTAGLAVTYEQYF. In DNA form, the CDR3 reads TGTGCCAGCACGGCTGGGCTAGCGGTAACCTACGAGCAGTACTTC.

The chain is built from TRBV12-3 or TRBV12-4 and TRBJ2-2, with TRBD2 identical over 8 bases. Losses at the gene ends were 4 bases for V and 3 bases for J; bases not matched to a gene: 4. The CDR3 consists of 15 residues. The CDR3 protein is CASSSGGRYTGELFF. The CDR3 DNA is TGTGCCAGCAGTTCGGGCGGGAGGTACACCGGGGAGCTGTTTTTT.